These T cell receptor beta chains were read from a single sample in a study of blood T cell repertoires in COVID-19. Profiling relied on immunoSEQ multiplex PCR, and the TCRdb table lists in-frame clones only, not all of them. This table holds 200,000 or so clones, approximately 82% found once. Specimen: peripheral blood. Source of these receptors: a human donor with acute or convalescent COVID-19. The donor label of this sample is uncertain. Both conserved end residues are part of each CDR3. Clone size is given for some rows only: seen once, a few or many times, or a class if the clone is expanded.

-	13	TRBV30	TRBJ1-1	CAWSNRIDTEAFF
few	16	TRBV7-3	TRBJ2-3	CASSLASGRPTDTQYF
-	17	TRBV4-3	TRBJ2-7	CASSEEWASASSYEQYF
-	17	TRBV19	TRBJ2-4	CASSPVASANLRNIQYF
-	13	TRBV30	TRBJ2-3	CAWSVPPGYTQYF
-	13	TRBV6-5	TRBJ1-3	CASTDRAGNTIYF
-	17	TRBV7-6	TRBJ2-1	CASSLRPRSSSYNEQFF
-	14	TRBV5-1	TRBJ1-3	CASSLGGAGNTIYF
-	15	TRBV28	TRBJ2-1	CASTLGLAGAYEQFF
few	13	TRBV28	TRBJ2-5	CASSFGKTETQYF
-	17	TRBV6-1	TRBJ2-3	CASSEYSPQYSTDTQYF
-	15	TRBV6-5	TRBJ1-1	CASSPGTDWATEAFF
-	14	TRBV15	TRBJ2-7	CATSPLAGYGEQYF
-	15	TRBV19	TRBJ2-2	CASSADRVYTGELFF
few	15	TRBV5-5	TRBJ2-7	CASNLLQGGAYEQYF
-	15	TRBV7-3	TRBJ1-2	CASSPDVGRGDGYTF
-	13	TRBV11-2	TRBJ1-1	CASSFRGNTEAFF
-	16	TRBV19	TRBJ1-3	CASSTLDRISGNTIYF
few	11	TRBV20-1	TRBJ2-5	CSARDLPVQYF
-	17	TRBV7-2	TRBJ2-4	CASSSQARPLAKNIQYF
-	15	TRBV7-3	TRBJ2-5	CASSPAGGGGETQYF
-	15	TRBV5-1	TRBJ2-7	CASSVLATGSYEQYF
-	12	TRBV29-1	TRBJ2-7	CSVGQGAGEQYF
-	15	TRBV19	TRBJ2-7	CASSISAGGPGEQYF
-	13	TRBV5-1	TRBJ1-4	CASAQSANEKLFF
-	15	TRBV24-1	TRBJ1-4	CATSDPVAGNEKLFF
-	12	TRBV6-5	TRBJ1-2	CASEGVRGGYTF
-	15	TRBV19	TRBJ2-4	CASSIGTGRARIQYF
-	14	TRBV5-1	TRBJ2-1	CASSLERFSGRQFF
-	15	TRBV6-5	TRBJ2-2	CASKSGQGATGELFF
-	15	TRBV6-1	TRBJ1-4	CASSDQTGGDEKLFF
-	16	TRBV29-1	TRBJ2-1	CSVPNQVGRSYNEQFF
-	13	TRBV28	TRBJ2-7	CATQGSGSREQYF
-	13	TRBV30	TRBJ1-2	CAWSVGQGLGYTF
-	15	TRBV7-9	TRBJ2-1	CASSLGLAGFDEQFF
-	15	TRBV18	TRBJ2-6	CASSPTGSGANVLTF
-	13	TRBV6-5	TRBJ1-4	CATHRGINEKLFF
-	14	TRBV9	TRBJ2-7	CASSVEGQVYEQYF
-	16	TRBV3-1/TRBV3-2	TRBJ2-7	CASSQDAQGLVGEQYF
-	13	TRBV6-2/TRBV6-3	TRBJ1-1	CASSTRGETEAFF
-	14	TRBV12-5	TRBJ1-1	CASKPQGVNTEAFF
-	13	TRBV21-1	TRBJ2-1	CASSWGREGEQFF